This TCR beta chain was recorded in a study of blood T cell repertoires in COVID-19. Study summary: PBMCs, B-cell-depleted T cells, or T cells were the source of the cDNA or gDNA that made up the material.

In the authors' methods: Reference gene primer amplification gave estimated nucleated cell counts. The repertoire was sequenced with immunoSEQ multiplex PCR; TCRdb's copy has only in-frame clones and lacks some. That table is the source of V, J and clone size, and D and trimming were worked out from the DNA. This table has roughly 170,000 clones, around four fifths appearing once. Participant age was about 18 to 95 years, and participants resided in about 25 US areas. The ends lost 6 bases at V and 1 base at J; junction bases unmatched: 9. Germline V CDR1 and CDR2: MNHNY, SVGAGI (reference sequence). The CDR3 totals 16 residues.

This rearrangement joins TRBV6-6 to TRBJ2-5; TRBD1 matches 9 bases. This clonotype originated in a woman aged 50 to 60 who had recovered from COVID-19. Sequenced sample: PBMCs or T cells enriched from blood (not recorded which). CDR3 DNA: TGTGCCAGCAGGCCCTCCTCGGGACAGGGCCAAGAGACCCAGTACTTC. Translated, it gives CASRPSSGQGQETQYF.